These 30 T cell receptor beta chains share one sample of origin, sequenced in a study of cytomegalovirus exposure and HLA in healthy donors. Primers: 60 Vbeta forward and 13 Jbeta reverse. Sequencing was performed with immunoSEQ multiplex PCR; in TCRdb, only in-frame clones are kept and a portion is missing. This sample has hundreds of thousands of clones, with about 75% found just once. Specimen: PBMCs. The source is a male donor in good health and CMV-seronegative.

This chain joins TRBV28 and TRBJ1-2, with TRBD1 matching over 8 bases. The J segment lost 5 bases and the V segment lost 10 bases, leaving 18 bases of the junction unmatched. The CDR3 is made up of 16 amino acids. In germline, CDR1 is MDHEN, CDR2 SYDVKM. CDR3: CAILGGATDRVYGYTF. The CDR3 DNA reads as TGTGCCATCCTGGGGGGAGCTACGGACAGGGTGTATGGCTACACCTTC.

The CDR3 loop is CASSREAGDTEAFF. The CDR3, as DNA: TGCGCCAGCAGCCGAGAGGCAGGTGACACTGAAGCTTTCTTT. The rearrangement uses TRBV4-3 and TRBJ1-1; D gene ambiguous. There are 14 residues in the CDR3. Germline lookup yields CDR1 LGHNA and CDR2 YSLEER. Deletions cut 4 bases from V and 3 bases from J, with 12 bases between.

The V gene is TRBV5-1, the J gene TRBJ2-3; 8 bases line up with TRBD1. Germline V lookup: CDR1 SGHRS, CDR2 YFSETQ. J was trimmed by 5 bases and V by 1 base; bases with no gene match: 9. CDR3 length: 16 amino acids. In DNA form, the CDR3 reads TGCGCCAGCAGCTTGAGGGGCCAGGGGGCCGTAGATACGCAGTATTTT. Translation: CASSLRGQGAVDTQYF. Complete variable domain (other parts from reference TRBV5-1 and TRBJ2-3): KAGVTQTPRYLIKTRGQQVTLSCSPISGHRSVSWYQQTPGQGLQFLFEYFSETQRNKGNFPGRFSGRQFSNSRSEMNVSTLELGDSALYLCASSLRGQGAVDTQYFGPGTRLTVL.

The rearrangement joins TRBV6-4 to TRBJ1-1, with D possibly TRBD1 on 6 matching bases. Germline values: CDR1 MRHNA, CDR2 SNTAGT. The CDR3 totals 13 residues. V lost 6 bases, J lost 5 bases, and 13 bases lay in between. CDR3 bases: TGTGCCAGCAGCAGGGGTATAGGGACTGAAGCTTTCTTT. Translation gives CASSRGIGTEAFF.

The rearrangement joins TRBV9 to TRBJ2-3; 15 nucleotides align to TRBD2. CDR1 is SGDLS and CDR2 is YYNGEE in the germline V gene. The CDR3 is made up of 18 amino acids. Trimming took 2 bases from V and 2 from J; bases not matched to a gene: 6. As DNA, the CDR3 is TGTGCCAGCAGCGTGGGGACTAGCGGGGGGTCTCCCACAGATACGCAGTATTTT. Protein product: CASSVGTSGGSPTDTQYF.

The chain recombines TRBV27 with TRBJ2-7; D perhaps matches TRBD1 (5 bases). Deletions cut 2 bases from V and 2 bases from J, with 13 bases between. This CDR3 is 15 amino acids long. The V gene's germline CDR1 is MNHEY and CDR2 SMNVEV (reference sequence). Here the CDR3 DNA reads TGTGCCAGCAGTTTAAGACCAGGGATAACCTACGAGCAGTACTTC. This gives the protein CASSLRPGITYEQYF.

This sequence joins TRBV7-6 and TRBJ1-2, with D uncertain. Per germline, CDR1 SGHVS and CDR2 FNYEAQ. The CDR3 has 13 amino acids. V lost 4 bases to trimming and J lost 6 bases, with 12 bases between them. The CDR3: CASSSLDGDGYTF. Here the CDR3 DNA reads TGTGCCAGCAGCTCCCTAGATGGCGATGGCTACACCTTC.

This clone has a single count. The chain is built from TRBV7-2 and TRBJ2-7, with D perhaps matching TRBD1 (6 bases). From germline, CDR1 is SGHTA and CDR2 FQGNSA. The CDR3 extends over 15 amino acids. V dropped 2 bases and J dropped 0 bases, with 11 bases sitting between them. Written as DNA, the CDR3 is TGTGCCAGCAGCTTAAGCCGACAGGCCTCCTACGAGCAGTACTTC. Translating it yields CASSLSRQASYEQYF.

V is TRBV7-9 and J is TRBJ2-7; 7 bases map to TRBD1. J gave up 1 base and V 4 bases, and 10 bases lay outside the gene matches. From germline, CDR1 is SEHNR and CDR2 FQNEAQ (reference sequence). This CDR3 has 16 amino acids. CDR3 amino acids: CASSSMGTGASYEQYF. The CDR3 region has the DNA TGTGCCAGCAGCTCGATGGGCACAGGGGCGTCCTACGAGCAGTACTTC. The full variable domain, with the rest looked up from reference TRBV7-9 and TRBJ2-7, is DTGVSQNPRHKITKRGQNVTFRCDPISEHNRLYWYRQTLGQGPEFLTYFQNEAQLEKSRLLSDRFSAERPKGSFSTLEIQRTEQGDSAMYLCASSSMGTGASYEQYFGPGTRLTVT.

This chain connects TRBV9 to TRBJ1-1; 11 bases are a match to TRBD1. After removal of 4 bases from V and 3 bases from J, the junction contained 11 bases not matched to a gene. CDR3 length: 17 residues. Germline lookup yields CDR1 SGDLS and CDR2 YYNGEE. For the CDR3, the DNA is TGTGCCAGCAGCACAGGACAGGGGGCGTTGGGGGACACTGAAGCTTTCTTT. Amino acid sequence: CASSTGQGALGDTEAFF.

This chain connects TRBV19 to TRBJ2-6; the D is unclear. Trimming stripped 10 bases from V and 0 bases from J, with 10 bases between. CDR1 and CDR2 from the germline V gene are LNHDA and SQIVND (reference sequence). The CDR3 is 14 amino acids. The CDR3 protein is CATSVISGANVLTF. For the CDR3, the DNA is TGTGCCACCAGTGTCATCTCTGGGGCCAACGTCCTGACTTTC.

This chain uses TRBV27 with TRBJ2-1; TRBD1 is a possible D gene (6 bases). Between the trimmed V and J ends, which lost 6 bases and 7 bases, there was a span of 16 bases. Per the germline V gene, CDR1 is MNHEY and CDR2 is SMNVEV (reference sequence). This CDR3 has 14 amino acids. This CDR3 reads CASSQGTGWNEQFF. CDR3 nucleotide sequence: TGTGCCAGCAGCCAAGGAACAGGGTGGAATGAGCAGTTCTTC.

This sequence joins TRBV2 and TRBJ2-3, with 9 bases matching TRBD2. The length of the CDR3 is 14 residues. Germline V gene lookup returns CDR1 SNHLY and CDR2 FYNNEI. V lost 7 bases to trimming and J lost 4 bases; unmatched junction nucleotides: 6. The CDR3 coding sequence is TGTGCCAGCAAGGTAGCGGGGGCGGCAGATACGCAGTATTTT. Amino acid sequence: CASKVAGAADTQYF. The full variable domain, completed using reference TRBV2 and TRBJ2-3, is EPEVTQTPSHQVTQMGQEVILRCVPISNHLYFYWYRQILGQKVEFLVSFYNNEISEKSEIFDDQFSVERPDGSNFTLKIRSTKLEDSAMYFCASKVAGAADTQYFGPGTRLTVL.

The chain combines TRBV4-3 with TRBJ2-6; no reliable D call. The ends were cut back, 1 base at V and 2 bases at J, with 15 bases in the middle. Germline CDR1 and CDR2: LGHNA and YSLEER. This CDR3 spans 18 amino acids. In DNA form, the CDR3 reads TGCGCCAGCAGCCAAGCAAGCCTTCAAGAGGCTGGGGCCAACGTCCTGACTTTC. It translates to CASSQASLQEAGANVLTF.

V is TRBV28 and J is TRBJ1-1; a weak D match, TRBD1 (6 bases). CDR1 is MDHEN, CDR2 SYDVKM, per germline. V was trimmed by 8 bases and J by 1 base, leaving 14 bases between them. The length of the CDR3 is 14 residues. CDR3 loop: CASLLGAENTEAFF. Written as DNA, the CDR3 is TGTGCCAGCCTCCTGGGGGCAGAGAACACTGAAGCTTTCTTT.

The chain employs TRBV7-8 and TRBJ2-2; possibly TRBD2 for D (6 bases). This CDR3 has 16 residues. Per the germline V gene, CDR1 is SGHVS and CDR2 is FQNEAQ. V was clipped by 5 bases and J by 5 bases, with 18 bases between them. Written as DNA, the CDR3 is TGTGCCAGCAGCCAGCCGGCCAGCGGGCGGACCGGGGAGCTGTTTTTT. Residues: CASSQPASGRTGELFF.

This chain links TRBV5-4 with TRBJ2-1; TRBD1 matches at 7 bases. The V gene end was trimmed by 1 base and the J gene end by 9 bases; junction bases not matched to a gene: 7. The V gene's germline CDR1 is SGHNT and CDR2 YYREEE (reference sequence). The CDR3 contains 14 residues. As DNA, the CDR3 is TGTGCCAGCAGCTTGAGGCAGGGGGAAGGTGAGCAGTTCTTC. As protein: CASSLRQGEGEQFF.

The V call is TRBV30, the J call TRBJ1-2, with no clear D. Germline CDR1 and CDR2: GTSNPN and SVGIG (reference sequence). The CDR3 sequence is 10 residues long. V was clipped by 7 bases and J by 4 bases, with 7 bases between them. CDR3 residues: CALKIYGYTF. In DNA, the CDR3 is TGTGCCTTAAAAATCTATGGCTACACCTTC.

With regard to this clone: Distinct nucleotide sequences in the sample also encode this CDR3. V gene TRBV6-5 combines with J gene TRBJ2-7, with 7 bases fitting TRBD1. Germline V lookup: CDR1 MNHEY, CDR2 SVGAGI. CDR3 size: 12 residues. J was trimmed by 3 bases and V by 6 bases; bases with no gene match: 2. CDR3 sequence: CASSRTGYEQYF. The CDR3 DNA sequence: TGTGCCAGCAGCCGGACAGGCTACGAGCAGTACTTC.

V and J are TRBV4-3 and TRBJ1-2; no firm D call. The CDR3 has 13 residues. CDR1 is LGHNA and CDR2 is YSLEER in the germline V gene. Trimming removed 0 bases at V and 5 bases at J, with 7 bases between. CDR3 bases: TGCGCCAGCAGCCAAGATGGAGAGTATGGCTACACCTTC. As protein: CASSQDGEYGYTF.

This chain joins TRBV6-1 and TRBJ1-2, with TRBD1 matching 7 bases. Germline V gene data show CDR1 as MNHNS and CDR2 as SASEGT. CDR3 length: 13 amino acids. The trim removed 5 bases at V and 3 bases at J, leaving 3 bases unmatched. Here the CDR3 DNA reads TGTGCCAGCAGTCCGGGACAGTACTATGGCTACACCTTC. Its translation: CASSPGQYYGYTF.

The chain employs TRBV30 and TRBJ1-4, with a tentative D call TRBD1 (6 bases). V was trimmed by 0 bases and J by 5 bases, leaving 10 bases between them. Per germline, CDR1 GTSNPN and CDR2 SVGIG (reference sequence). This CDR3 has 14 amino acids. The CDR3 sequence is CAWSVRGANEKLFF. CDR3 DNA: TGTGCCTGGAGTGTACGGGGGGCCAATGAAAAACTGTTTTTT.

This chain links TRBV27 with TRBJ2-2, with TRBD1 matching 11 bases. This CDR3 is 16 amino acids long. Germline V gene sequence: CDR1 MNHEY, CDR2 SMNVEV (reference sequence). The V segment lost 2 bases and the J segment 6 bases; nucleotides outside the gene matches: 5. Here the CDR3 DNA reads TGTGCCAGCAGTTTAGCGGACAGGGGGCGGGCCGGGGAGCTGTTTTTT. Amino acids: CASSLADRGRAGELFF.

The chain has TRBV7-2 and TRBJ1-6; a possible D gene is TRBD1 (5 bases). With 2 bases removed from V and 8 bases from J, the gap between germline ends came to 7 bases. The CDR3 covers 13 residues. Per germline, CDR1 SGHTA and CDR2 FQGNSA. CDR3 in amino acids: CASSLFRDSPLHF. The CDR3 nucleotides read TGTGCCAGCAGCTTATTCAGGGATTCACCCCTCCACTTT.

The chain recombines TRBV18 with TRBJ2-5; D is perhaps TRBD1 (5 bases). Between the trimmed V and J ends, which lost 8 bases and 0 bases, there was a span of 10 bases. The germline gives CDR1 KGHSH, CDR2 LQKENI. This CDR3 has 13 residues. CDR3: CASLRGYQETQYF. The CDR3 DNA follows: TGTGCCAGCCTAAGGGGTTACCAAGAGACCCAGTACTTC.

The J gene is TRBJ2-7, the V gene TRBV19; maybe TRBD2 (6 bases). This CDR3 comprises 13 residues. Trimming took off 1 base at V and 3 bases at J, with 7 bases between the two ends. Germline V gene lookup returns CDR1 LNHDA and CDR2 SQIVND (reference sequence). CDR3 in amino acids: CASSIAEGYEQYF. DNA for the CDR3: TGTGCCAGTAGTATAGCGGAGGGCTACGAGCAGTACTTC.

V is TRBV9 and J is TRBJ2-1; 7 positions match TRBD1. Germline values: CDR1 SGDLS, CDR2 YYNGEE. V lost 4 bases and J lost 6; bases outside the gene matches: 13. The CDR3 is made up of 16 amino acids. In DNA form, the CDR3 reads TGTGCCAGCAGCCCAAAGGGACAGCTCCCTAGCAATGAGCAGTTCTTC. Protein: CASSPKGQLPSNEQFF.

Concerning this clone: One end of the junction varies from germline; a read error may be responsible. In DNA form, the CDR3 reads TGTTCCAGCAGCTATGGACTAGCCTACGAGCAGTACTTC. It specifies CSSSYGLAYEQYF. The rearrangement uses TRBV7-9 and TRBJ2-7, with 7 bases fitting TRBD2. The CDR3 is made up of 13 amino acids. The germline V gene encodes CDR1 SEHNR and CDR2 FQNEAQ (reference sequence).

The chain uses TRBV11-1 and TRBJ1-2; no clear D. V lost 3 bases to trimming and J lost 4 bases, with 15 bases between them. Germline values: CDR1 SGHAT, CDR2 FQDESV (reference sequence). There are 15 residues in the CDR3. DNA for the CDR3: TGTGCCAGCAGCTTGGGTAGGCCATCGGGCTATGGCTACACCTTC. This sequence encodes CASSLGRPSGYGYTF.

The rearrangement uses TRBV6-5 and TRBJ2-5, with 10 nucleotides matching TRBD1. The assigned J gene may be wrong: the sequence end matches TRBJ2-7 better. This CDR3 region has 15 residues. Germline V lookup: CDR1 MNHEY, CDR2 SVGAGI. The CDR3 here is CASSSTGQGINEQYF. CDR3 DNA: TGTGCCAGCAGTTCCACGGGACAGGGGATTAACGAGCAGTACTTC.